This is a list of T cell receptor beta chains from one sample in a study of cytomegalovirus exposure and HLA in healthy donors. The table came from immunoSEQ multiplex PCR; TCRdb's copy has only in-frame clones and leaves some out. The data show under 150,000 clones, about 90% seen once. Input material: PBMCs. The receptors shown here come from a man aged 18 to 30 in good health and CMV-seronegative. Both conserved end residues are part of each CDR3. The order of the fields is clone size, J gene, V gene, D gene, CDR3 protein, CDR3 DNA. The D gene is left open where the match is weak. Where a row states a size, it is once, few, many or the class of an expanded clone; other rows omit it.

-,TRBJ1-2,TRBV28,-,CASSLDSLWSYTF,TGTGCCAGCAGTCTGGACAGCCTTTGGAGCTACACCTTC
-,TRBJ2-1,TRBV30,-,CAWSPGHGNYNEQFF,TGTGCCTGGAGCCCGGGACACGGGAACTACAATGAGCAGTTCTTC
-,TRBJ2-1,TRBV29-1,TRBD2,CSARLSGGAREQFF,TGCAGCGCCCGACTTAGCGGGGGGGCCCGGGAGCAGTTCTTC
once,TRBJ2-2,TRBV7-2,TRBD2,CASSWGLAGDTELFF,TGTGCCAGCAGCTGGGGACTAGCGGGAGATACGGAGCTGTTTTTT
-,TRBJ2-1,TRBV2,TRBD2,CASRRKVVGGRAGDEQFF,TGTGCCAGCAGGCGAAAGGTCGTTGGCGGGAGGGCCGGAGATGAGCAGTTCTTC
few,TRBJ1-5,TRBV7-2,-,CASSLDSYQPQHF,TGTGCCAGCAGCTTAGACAGCTATCAGCCCCAGCATTTT
once,TRBJ1-1,TRBV18,-,CASSEVQVRITEAFF,TGTGCCAGCTCAGAGGTACAGGTTAGAATCACTGAAGCTTTCTTT
-,TRBJ1-2,TRBV14,-,CASSQSFREPQGYTF,TGTGCCAGCAGCCAATCCTTCCGGGAGCCCCAGGGCTACACCTTC
-,TRBJ2-1,TRBV6-4,-,CASSDGGAGNEQFF,TGTGCCAGCAGTGACGGGGGGGCAGGTAATGAGCAGTTCTTC
-,TRBJ2-1,TRBV5-4,-,CASSPGLEYNEQFF,TGTGCCAGCAGCCCGGGACTGGAATACAATGAGCAGTTCTTC
-,TRBJ2-3,TRBV27,TRBD1,CASRLSRTGGTDTQYF,TGTGCCAGCAGATTATCACGGACAGGAGGCACAGATACGCAGTATTTT
-,TRBJ2-1,TRBV9,TRBD2,CASTPSGTFHNEQFF,TGTGCCAGCACCCCAAGCGGGACGTTCCACAATGAGCAGTTCTTC
-,TRBJ1-1,TRBV6-5,-,CASSYSQGLNTEAFF,TGTGCCAGCAGTTACTCCCAGGGCCTGAACACTGAAGCTTTCTTT
-,TRBJ2-1,TRBV10-3,TRBD2,CAIRETSGSYNEQFF,TGTGCCATCAGAGAGACTAGCGGCTCCTACAATGAGCAGTTCTTC
-,TRBJ2-7,TRBV9,TRBD2,CASSGAGVGYEQYF,TGTGCCAGCAGCGGGGCGGGGGTTGGGTACGAGCAGTACTTC
-,TRBJ2-7,TRBV5-1,TRBD1,CASSGPGQGSDEQYF,TGCGCCAGCAGCGGGCCGGGACAGGGATCCGACGAGCAGTACTTC
-,TRBJ2-5,TRBV23-1,TRBD2,CASSQSTSEYF,TGCGCCAGCAGTCAATCGACTAGCGAGTACTTC
-,TRBJ2-7,TRBV6-6,TRBD1,CASKGTGAEYEQYF,TGTGCCAGCAAGGGAACAGGGGCGGAGTACGAGCAGTACTTC
-,TRBJ2-2,TRBV19,-,CASINSLPGELFF,TGTGCCAGTATCAACAGTTTACCCGGGGAGCTGTTTTTT
-,TRBJ2-1,TRBV7-2,-,CASSSDFEYNEQFF,TGTGCCAGCAGCTCGGACTTTGAATACAATGAGCAGTTCTTC
-,TRBJ1-2,TRBV30,-,CALRAGPRGYTF,TGTGCCCTCCGGGCAGGGCCGCGCGGCTACACCTTC
-,TRBJ1-1,TRBV27,-,CASSLGGGVTEAFF,TGTGCCAGCAGTCTGGGGGGGGGTGTCACTGAAGCTTTCTTT
few,TRBJ1-1,TRBV28,TRBD1,CASSPLTGVEAFF,TGTGCCAGCAGTCCTCTGACAGGGGTTGAAGCTTTCTTT
-,TRBJ1-3,TRBV7-9,TRBD1,CASSSAASPQGAGNTIYF,TGTGCCAGCAGCTCCGCCGCATCCCCACAGGGGGCTGGAAACACCATATATTTT
-,TRBJ2-3,TRBV9,TRBD2,CASSPGLAGGPASDTQYF,TGTGCCAGCAGCCCGGGACTAGCGGGGGGGCCGGCCTCAGATACGCAGTATTTT
-,TRBJ1-5,TRBV9,-,CASSSGGNQPQHF,TGTGCCAGCAGCAGCGGGGGCAATCAGCCCCAGCATTTT
-,TRBJ1-4,TRBV29-1,-,CSAQAPTDNNEKLFF,TGCAGCGCCCAAGCCCCGACAGACAATAATGAAAAACTGTTTTTT
-,TRBJ1-6,TRBV5-4,TRBD1,CASSSPGQDYNSPLHF,TGTGCCAGCAGCTCGCCAGGACAGGACTATAATTCACCCCTCCACTTT
-,TRBJ2-1,TRBV9,TRBD2,CASSPPTGTSGSPEENYEQFF,TGTGCCAGCAGCCCCCCCACCGGGACTAGCGGGAGCCCAGAAGAAAACTATGAGCAGTTCTTC
-,TRBJ2-3,TRBV6-5,-,CASSPEHRTDTQYF,TGTGCCAGCAGCCCCGAGCATCGCACAGATACGCAGTATTTT
-,TRBJ2-7,TRBV18,-,CASSPPGQLYEQYF,TGTGCCAGCTCACCACCGGGGCAGCTCTACGAGCAGTACTTC
-,TRBJ2-1,TRBV27,TRBD1,CASSSRTGGDEQFF,TGTGCCAGCAGTTCCAGGACAGGAGGCGATGAGCAGTTCTTC
-,TRBJ2-7,TRBV14,-,CASSQGPTGGSPYEQYF,TGTGCCAGCAGCCAGGGCCCAACGGGGGGCAGTCCCTACGAGCAGTACTTC